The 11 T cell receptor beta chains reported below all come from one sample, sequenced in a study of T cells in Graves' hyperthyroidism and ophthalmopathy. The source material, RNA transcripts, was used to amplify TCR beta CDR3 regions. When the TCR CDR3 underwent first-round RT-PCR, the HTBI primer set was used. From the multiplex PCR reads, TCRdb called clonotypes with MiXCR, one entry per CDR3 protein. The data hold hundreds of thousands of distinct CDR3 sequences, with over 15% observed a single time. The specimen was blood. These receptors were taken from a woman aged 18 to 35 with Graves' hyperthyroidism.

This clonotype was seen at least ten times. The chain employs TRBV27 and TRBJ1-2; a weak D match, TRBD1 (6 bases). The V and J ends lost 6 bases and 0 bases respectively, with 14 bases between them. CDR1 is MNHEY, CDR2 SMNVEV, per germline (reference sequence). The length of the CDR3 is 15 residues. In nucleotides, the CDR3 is TGTGCCAGCAGGCGAAAGACAGGCCCTAACTATGGCTACACCTTC. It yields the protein CASRRKTGPNYGYTF.

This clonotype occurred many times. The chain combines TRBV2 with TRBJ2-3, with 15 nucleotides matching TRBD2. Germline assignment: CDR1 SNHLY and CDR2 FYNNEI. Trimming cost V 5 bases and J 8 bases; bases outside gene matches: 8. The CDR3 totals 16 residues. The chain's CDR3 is CASSPGLAGGRRTQYF. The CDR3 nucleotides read TGTGCCAGCAGTCCAGGACTAGCGGGGGGGCGGCGTACGCAGTATTTT.

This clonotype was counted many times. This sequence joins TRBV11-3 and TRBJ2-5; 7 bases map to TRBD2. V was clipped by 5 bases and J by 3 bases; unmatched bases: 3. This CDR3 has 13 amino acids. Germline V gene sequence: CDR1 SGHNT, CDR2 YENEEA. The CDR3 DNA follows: TGTGCCAGCAGCCCGAGCGGGAAAGAGACCCAGTACTTC. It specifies CASSPSGKETQYF.

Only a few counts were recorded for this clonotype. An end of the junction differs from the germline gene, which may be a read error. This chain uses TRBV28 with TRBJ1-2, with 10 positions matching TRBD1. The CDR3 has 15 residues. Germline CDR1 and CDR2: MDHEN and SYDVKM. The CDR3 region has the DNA TGTGTCAGCAGCGCCGGGACAGGGGCGTTTAATGGCTACACCTTC. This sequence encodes CVSSAGTGAFNGYTF.

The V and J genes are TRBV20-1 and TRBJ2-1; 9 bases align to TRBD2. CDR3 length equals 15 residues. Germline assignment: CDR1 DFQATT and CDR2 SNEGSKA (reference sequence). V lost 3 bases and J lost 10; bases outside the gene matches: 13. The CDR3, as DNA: TGCAGTGCTAGCGAAGGGGGACTAGCCCTCGGGGAGCAGTTCTTC. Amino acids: CSASEGGLALGEQFF.

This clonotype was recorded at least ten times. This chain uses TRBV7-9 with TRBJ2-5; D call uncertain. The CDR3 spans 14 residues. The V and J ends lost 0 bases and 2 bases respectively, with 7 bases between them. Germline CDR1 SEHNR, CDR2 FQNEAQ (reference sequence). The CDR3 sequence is CASSLAGTQETQYF. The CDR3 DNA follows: TGTGCCAGCAGCTTAGCAGGAACACAAGAGACCCAGTACTTC. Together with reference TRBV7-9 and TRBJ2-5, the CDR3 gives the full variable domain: DTGVSQNPRHKITKRGQNVTFRCDPISEHNRLYWYRQTLGQGPEFLTYFQNEAQLEKSRLLSDRFSAERPKGSFSTLEIQRTEQGDSAMYLCASSLAGTQETQYFGPGTRLLVL.

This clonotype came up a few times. Here the CDR3 DNA reads TGTGCCAGCAGCCAGCCGCGATCCCCCTACGAGCAGTACTTC. This codes for CASSQPRSPYEQYF. This chain uses TRBV5-5 with TRBJ2-7; D gene ambiguous. The length of the CDR3 is 14 residues. Between the trimmed V and J ends, which lost 4 bases and 2 bases, there was a span of 13 bases. CDR1 SGHKS and CDR2 YYEKEE come from the germline V gene (reference sequence). Full variable domain (remainder filled in from reference TRBV5-5 and TRBJ2-7): DAGVTQSPTHLIKTRGQQVTLRCSPISGHKSVSWYQQVLGQGPQFIFQYYEKEERGRGNFPDRFSARQFPNYSSELNVNALLLGDSALYLCASSQPRSPYEQYFGPGTRLTVT.

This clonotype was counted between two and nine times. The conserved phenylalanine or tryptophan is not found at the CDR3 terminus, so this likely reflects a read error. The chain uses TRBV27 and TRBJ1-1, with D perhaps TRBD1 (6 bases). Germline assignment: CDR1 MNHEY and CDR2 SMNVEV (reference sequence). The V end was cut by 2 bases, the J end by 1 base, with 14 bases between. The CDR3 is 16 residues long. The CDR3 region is CASSLGQLSRNTEAFL. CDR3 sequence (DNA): TGTGCCAGCAGTTTAGGACAGCTCAGCAGGAACACTGAAGCTTTCCTT.

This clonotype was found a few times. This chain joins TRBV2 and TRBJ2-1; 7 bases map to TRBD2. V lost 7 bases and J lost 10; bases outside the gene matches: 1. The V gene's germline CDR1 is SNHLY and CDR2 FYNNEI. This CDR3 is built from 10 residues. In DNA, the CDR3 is TGTGCCAGCAACGGGGGGGAGCAGTTCTTC. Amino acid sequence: CASNGGEQFF.

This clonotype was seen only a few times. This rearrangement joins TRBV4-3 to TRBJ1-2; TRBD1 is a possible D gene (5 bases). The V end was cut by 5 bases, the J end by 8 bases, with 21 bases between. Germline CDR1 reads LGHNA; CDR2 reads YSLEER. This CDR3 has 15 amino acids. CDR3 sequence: CASSSGEAPRGGYTF. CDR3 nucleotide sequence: TGCGCCAGCAGCTCGGGGGAGGCTCCCCGCGGGGGCTACACCTTC.

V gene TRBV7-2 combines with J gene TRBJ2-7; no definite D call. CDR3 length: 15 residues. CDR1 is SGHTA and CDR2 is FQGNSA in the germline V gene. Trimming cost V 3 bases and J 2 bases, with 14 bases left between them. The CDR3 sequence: CASSFMAGPPYEQYF. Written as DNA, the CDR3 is TGTGCCAGCAGCTTCATGGCCGGACCACCCTACGAGCAGTACTTC.